Here is one T cell receptor (beta chain) with its context. As yet, its antigen is unknown. This CDR3 comprises 15 residues. Germline CDR1 reads SEHNR; CDR2 reads FQNEAQ (reference sequence). V dropped 3 bases and J dropped 3; count of bases not matched to a gene: 6. Method: immunoSEQ multiplex PCR; TCRdb's copy keeps in-frame clones and lacks some. The repertoire consists of hundreds of thousands of clones, with about 86% occurring once and the leading ten covering 1% to 1.5%. These data belong to a study of cytomegalovirus exposure and HLA in healthy donors. Study information: Later analysis reported that the approximately 120 validation repertoires shared the platform of the 600 to 750 first-cohort repertoires. The study, taken as a whole, reports: Cytomegalovirus status was reportedly diagnosed by the classifier with high specificity and sensitivity. Specificity for CMV antigens was confirmed in vitro for a few of the CMV-associated chains.

V gene TRBV7-9 combines with J gene TRBJ1-2, with TRBD1 identical over 8 bases. Source material: PBMCs. This receptor was taken from a woman aged 25 to 39 in good health and CMV-seropositive. CDR3 coding DNA: TGTGCCAGCAGCTTGTTCCAGGGGGCTCACTATGGCTACACCTTC. Its translation is CASSLFQGAHYGYTF.